The rows below give T cell receptor beta chains drawn from one sample of a study of cytotoxic CD8 clonotypes in ibrutinib-treated CLL. Clones were read by immunoSEQ multiplex PCR, and TCRdb kept only the in-frame ones, dropping some. The repertoire holds some 150,000 clones, 77% seen once, with approximately 28% in the top ten. The sequencing here drew on PBMCs, taken after 12 months of ibrutinib treatment. The receptors were sampled from a human donor with chronic lymphocytic leukemia. Each CDR3 is given with its conserved first and last residue. The order of the fields is V gene, CDR3 length, J gene, CDR3 protein.

TRBV29-1	15	TRBJ1-4	CSVAGHEEANEKLFF
TRBV19	13	TRBJ1-2	CASRDTNNYGYTF
TRBV5-6	13	TRBJ2-7	CASKRQGAGEQYF
TRBV7-8	13	TRBJ1-1	CASSLNLITEAFF
TRBV7-2	14	TRBJ2-5	CASSQRGVQETQYF
TRBV6-6	15	TRBJ1-2	CASRDEQGASLGYTF
TRBV30	15	TRBJ2-3	CAWSVGLSSTDTQYF
TRBV28	15	TRBJ1-1	CASSLPRTGNTEAFF
TRBV28	14	TRBJ2-7	CASIGTSDPYEQYF
TRBV4-3	15	TRBJ2-5	CASSQDQGARETQYF
TRBV6-5	13	TRBJ1-2	CASSGTGNYGYTF
TRBV28	11	TRBJ1-5	CASHIRGPQHF
TRBV29-1	10	TRBJ2-7	CSVNKGEQYF
TRBV5-1	14	TRBJ1-5	CASSTVAGNQPQHF
TRBV9	13	TRBJ1-5	CASSVSVDRPQHF
TRBV27	14	TRBJ2-7	CASSPGQGSSEQYF
TRBV27	14	TRBJ2-2	CASSFFRNTGELFF
TRBV4-1	13	TRBJ2-1	CASSQVQPSEQFF
TRBV13	17	TRBJ2-3	CASSSPVGRETGDTQYF
TRBV25-1	16	TRBJ2-1	CASSLGTGTGVYEQFF
TRBV28	14	TRBJ1-3	CASSGGTVVFTIYF
TRBV6-5	15	TRBJ2-3	CASSYLGGVGDTQYF
TRBV19	15	TRBJ1-2	CASSPGLVDNYGYTF
TRBV19	13	TRBJ2-7	CASSYDRSYEQYF
TRBV28	12	TRBJ1-2	CASSFRHYGYTF
TRBV11-3	15	TRBJ2-2	CASRSPGQLTGELFF
TRBV29-1	13	TRBJ2-7	CSVEGTGFYEQYF
TRBV9	16	TRBJ1-2	CASSPGDRGRDYGYTF
TRBV5-1	15	TRBJ2-3	CASSLRLAGVDTQYF
TRBV4-2	14	TRBJ1-4	CASSQGGTNEKLFF
TRBV7-2	15	TRBJ2-7	CASSSSPGDRGEQYF
TRBV7-6	15	TRBJ2-7	CASSSQLAGVDEQYF
TRBV5-1	14	TRBJ2-1	CASNRQVSYNEQFF
TRBV11-1	16	TRBJ2-3	CASSPQGAASTDTQYF